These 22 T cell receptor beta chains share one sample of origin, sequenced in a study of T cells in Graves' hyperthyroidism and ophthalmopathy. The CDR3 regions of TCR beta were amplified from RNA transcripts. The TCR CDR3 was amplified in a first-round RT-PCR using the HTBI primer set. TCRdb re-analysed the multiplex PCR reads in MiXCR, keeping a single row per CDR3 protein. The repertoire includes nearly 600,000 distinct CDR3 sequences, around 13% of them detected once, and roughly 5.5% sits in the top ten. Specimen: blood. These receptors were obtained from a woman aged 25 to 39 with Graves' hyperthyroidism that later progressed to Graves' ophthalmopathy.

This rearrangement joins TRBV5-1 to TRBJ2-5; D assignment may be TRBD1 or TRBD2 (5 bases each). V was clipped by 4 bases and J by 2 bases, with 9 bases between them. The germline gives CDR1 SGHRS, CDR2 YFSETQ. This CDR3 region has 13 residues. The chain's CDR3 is CASSEGNQETQYF. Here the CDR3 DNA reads TGCGCCAGCAGCGAGGGGAATCAAGAGACCCAGTACTTC.

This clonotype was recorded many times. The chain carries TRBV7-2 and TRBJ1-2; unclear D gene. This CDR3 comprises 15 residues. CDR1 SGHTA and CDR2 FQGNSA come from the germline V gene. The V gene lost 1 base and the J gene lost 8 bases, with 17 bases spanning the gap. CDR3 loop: CASSLDRLLGNGYTF. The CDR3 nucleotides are TGTGCCAGCAGCTTAGATCGACTTCTCGGAAACGGCTACACCTTC.

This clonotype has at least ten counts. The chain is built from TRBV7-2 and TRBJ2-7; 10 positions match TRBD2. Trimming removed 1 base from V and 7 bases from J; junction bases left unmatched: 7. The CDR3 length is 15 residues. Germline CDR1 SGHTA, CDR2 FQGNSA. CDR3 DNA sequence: TGTGCCAGCAGCTTAGAGCTAGCGGGAGAAGAAGAGCAGTACTTC. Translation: CASSLELAGEEEQYF.

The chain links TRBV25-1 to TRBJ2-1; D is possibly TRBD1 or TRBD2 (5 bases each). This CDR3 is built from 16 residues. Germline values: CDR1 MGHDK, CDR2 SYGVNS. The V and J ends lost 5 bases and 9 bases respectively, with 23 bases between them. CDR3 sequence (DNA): TGTGCCAGCAGTACTTTTCGGGACGCATTCCCTGGTGAGCAGTTCTTC. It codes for CASSTFRDAFPGEQFF.

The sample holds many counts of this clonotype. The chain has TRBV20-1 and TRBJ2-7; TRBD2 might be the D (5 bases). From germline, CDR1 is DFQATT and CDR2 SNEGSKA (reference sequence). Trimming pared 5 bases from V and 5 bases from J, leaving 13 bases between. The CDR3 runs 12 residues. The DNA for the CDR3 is TGCAGTGCTTCGGGAATCGGGAACGAGCAGTACTTC. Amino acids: CSASGIGNEQYF.

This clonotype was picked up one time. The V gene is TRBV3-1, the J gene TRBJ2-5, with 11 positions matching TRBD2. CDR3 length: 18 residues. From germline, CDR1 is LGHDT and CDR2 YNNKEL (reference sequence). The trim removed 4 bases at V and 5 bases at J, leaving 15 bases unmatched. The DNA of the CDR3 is TGTGCCAGCAGCCGGAAACTAGCGGGAGATTCTTCCCGTGAGACCCAGTACTTC. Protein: CASSRKLAGDSSRETQYF.

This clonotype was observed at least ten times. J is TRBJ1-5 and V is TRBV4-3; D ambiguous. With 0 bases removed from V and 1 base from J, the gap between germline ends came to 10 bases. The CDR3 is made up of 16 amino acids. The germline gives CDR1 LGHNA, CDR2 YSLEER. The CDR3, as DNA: TGCGCCAGCAGCCAAGATCTTACGGGAAGCAATCAGCCCCAGCATTTT. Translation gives CASSQDLTGSNQPQHF.

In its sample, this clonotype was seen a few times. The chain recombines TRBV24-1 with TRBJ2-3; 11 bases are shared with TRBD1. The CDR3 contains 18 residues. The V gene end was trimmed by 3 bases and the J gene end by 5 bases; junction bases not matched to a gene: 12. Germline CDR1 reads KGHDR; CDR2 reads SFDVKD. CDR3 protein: CATSDPDPGTGGRDTQYF. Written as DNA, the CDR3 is TGTGCCACCAGTGATCCCGACCCCGGGACAGGGGGGAGAGATACGCAGTATTTT.

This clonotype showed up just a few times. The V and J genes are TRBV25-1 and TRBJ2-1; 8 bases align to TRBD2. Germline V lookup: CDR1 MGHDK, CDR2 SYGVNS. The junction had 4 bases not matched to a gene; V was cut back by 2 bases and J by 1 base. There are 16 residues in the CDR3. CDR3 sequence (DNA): TGTGCCAGCAGTGAAGGCGGGAGGAGTTCCTACAATGAGCAGTTCTTC. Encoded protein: CASSEGGRSSYNEQFF.

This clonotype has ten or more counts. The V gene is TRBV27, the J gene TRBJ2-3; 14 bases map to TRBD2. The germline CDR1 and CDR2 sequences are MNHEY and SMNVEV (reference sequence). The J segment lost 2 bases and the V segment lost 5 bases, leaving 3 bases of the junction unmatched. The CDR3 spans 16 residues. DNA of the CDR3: TGTGCCAGCAGTCCGGGACTAGCGGGGGCCACAGATACGCAGTATTTT. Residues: CASSPGLAGATDTQYF.

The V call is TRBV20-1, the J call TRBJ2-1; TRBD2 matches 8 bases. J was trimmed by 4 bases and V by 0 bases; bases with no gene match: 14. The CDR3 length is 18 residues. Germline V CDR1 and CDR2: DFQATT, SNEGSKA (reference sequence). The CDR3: CSARDGPSGHAKYNEQFF. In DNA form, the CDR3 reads TGCAGTGCTAGAGACGGCCCTAGCGGGCATGCCAAGTACAATGAGCAGTTCTTC.

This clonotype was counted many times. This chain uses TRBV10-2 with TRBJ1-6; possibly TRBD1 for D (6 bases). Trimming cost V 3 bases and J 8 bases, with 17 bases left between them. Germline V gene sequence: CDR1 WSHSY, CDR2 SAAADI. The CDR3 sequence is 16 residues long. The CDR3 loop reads CASSENWGLEDSPLHF. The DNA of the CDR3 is TGCGCCAGCAGTGAAAACTGGGGGCTTGAAGATTCACCCCTCCACTTT.

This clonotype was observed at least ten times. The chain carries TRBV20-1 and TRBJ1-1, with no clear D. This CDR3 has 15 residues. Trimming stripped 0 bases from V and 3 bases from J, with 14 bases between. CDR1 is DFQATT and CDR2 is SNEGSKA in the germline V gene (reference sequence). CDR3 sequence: CSARERTLWDTEAFF. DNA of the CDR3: TGCAGTGCTAGAGAAAGGACCTTATGGGACACTGAAGCTTTCTTT.

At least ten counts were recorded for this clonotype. The CDR3 region is CASSYGTGDSDTQYF. CDR3 nucleotide sequence: TGTGCCAGCAGTTACGGGACAGGGGACTCAGATACGCAGTATTTT. This chain joins TRBV28 and TRBJ2-3, with TRBD1 matching 10 bases. The CDR3 totals 15 residues. V trimming: 4 bases; J trimming: 4 bases; junction bases outside the gene matches: 5. Germline V gene lookup returns CDR1 MDHEN and CDR2 SYDVKM.

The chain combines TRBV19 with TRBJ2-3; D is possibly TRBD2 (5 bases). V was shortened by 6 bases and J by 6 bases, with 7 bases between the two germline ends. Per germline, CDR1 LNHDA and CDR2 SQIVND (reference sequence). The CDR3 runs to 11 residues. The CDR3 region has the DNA TGTGCCAGTAGCGCGGGTGATACGCAGTATTTT. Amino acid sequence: CASSAGDTQYF. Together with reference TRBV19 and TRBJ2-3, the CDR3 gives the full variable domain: DGGITQSPKYLFRKEGQNVTLSCEQNLNHDAMYWYRQDPGQGLRLIYYSQIVNDFQKGDIAEGYSVSREKKESFPLTVTSAQKNPTAFYLCASSAGDTQYFGPGTRLTVL.

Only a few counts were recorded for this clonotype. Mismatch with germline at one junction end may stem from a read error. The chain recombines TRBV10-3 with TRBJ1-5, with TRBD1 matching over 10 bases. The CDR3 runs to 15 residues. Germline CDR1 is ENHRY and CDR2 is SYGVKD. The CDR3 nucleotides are TGTACCATCAGTGAGAGGGGGACAGGGGATCAGCCCCAGCATTTT. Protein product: CTISERGTGDQPQHF.

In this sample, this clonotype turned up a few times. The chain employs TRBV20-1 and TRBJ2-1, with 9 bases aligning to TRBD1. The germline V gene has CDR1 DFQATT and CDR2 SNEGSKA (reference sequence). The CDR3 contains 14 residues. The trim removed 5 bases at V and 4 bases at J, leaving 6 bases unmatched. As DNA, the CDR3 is TGCAGTGCTGCTGGGGACAGGGCTTACAATGAGCAGTTCTTC. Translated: CSAAGDRAYNEQFF.

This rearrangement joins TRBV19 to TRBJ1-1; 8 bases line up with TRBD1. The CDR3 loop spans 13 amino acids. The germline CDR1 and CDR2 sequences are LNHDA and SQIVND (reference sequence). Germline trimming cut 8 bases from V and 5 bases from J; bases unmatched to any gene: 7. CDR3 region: CASGGQGKTEAFF. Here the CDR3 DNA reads TGTGCCAGTGGCGGACAGGGAAAAACTGAAGCTTTCTTT.

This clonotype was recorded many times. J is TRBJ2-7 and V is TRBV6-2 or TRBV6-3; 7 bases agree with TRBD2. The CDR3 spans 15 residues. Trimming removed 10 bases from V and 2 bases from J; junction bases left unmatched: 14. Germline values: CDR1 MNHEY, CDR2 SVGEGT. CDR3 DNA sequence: TGTGCCATATCAGGGCTAGCGGCCATAACCTACGAGCAGTACTTC. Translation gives CAISGLAAITYEQYF.

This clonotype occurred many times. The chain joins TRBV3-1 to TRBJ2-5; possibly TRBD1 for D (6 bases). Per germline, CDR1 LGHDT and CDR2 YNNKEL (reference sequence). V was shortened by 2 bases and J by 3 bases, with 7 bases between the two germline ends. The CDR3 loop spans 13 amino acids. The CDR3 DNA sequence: TGTGCCAGCAGCCAAAGGACAGAAGAGACCCAGTACTTC. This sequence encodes CASSQRTEETQYF.

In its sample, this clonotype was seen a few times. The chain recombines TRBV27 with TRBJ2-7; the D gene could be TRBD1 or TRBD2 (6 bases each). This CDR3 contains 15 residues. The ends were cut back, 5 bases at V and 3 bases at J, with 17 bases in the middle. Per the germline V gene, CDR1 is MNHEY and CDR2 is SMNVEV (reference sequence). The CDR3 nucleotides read TGTGCCAGCAGTGACGAGGGGGGAAACTACTACGAGCAGTACTTC. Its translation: CASSDEGGNYYEQYF.

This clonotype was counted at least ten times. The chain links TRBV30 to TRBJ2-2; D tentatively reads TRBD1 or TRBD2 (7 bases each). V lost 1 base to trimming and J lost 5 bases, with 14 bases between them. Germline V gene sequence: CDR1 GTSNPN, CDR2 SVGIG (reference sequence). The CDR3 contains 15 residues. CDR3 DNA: TGTGCCTGGAGTGCTGACCAGGGGGGGACCGGGGAGCTGTTTTTT. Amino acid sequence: CAWSADQGGTGELFF.